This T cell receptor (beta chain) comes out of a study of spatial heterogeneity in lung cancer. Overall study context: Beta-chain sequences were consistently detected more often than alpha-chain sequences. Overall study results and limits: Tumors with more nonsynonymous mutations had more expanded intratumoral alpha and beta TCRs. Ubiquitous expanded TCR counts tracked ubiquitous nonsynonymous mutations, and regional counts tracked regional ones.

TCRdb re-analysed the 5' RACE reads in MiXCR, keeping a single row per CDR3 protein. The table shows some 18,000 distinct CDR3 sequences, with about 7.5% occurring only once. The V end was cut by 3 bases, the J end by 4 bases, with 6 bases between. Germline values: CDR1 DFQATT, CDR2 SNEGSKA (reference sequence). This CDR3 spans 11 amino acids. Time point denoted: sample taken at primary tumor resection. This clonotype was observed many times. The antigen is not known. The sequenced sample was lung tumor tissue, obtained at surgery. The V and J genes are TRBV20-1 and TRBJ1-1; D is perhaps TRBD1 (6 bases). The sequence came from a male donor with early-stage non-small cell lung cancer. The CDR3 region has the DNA TGCAGTGCTAGCAGGGGCACTGAAGCTTTCTTT. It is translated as CSASRGTEAFF.